This T cell receptor beta chain is from a study of blood T cell repertoires in COVID-19. Turning to the study itself: The study drew acute and convalescent COVID-19 samples from the United States, Italy and Spain. Nucleic acid was either cDNA or gDNA, and it came from T cells, B-cell-depleted T cells, or PBMCs.

This clone was observed a single time. Germline values: CDR1 LNHDA, CDR2 SQIVND (reference sequence). The CDR3 spans 17 residues. V gave up 10 bases and J gave up 6 bases; unmatched junction bases: 18. In the original processing: Nucleated cell counts were estimated from reference gene primer amplification. Libraries were prepared by immunoSEQ multiplex PCR; TCRdb keeps only in-frame clonotypes and omits some of them. V and J calls and clone size follow that table, whereas D and trimming were derived from the DNA. The data hold just over 250,000 clones, with around 89% observed a single time. The chain is built from TRBV19 and TRBJ1-4, with 9 bases fitting TRBD1. The sequenced material came from peripheral blood. The source of this sequence is a man in his 60s who had recovered from COVID-19. CDR3 sequence: CATSPRDRVYWDEKLFF. CDR3 sequence (DNA): TGTGCCACCTCCCCCCGGGACAGGGTATATTGGGATGAAAAACTGTTTTTT.